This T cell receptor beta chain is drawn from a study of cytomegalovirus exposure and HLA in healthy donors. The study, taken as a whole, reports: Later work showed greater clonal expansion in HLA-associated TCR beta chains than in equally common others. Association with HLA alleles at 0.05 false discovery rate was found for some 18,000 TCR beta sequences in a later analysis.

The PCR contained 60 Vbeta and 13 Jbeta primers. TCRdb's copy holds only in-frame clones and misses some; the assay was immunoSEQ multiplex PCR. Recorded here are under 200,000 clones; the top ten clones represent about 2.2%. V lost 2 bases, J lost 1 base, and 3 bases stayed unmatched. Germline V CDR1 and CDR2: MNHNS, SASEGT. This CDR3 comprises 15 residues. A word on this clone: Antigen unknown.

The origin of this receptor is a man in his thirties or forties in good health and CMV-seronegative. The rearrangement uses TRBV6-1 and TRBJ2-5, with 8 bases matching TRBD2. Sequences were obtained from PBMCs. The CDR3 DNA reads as TGTGCCAGCAGTGAAACTAGCGGATCCCAAGAGACCCAGTACTTC. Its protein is CASSETSGSQETQYF.